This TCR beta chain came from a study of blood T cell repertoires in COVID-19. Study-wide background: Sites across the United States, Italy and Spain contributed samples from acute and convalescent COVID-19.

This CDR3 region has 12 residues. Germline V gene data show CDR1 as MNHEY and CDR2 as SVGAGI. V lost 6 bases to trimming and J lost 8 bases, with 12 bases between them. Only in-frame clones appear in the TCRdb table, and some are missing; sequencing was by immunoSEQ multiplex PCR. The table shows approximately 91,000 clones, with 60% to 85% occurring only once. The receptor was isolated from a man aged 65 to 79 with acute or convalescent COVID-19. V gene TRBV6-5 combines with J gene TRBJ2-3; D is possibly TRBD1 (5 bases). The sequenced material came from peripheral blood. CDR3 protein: CASRSGLSTQYF. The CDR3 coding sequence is TGTGCCAGCAGGTCAGGGTTATCTACGCAGTATTTT.